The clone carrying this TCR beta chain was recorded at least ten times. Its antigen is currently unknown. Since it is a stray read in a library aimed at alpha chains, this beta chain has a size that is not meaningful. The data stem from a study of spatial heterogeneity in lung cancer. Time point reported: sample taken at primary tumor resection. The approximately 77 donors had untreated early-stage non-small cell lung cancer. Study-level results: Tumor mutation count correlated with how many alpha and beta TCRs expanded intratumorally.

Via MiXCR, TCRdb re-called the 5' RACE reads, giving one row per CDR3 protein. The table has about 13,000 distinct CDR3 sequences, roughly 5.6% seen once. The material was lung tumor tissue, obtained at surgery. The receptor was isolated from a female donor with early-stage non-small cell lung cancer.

CDR3 sequence: CASSLVGAIYF. For the CDR3, the DNA is TGTGCCAGCAGTTTAGTAGGGGCCATATATTTT. The chain carries TRBV12-3 or TRBV12-4 and TRBJ1-3; tentatively, D is TRBD1 (5 bases). Trimming took 1 base from V and 11 from J, leaving 6 bases between them. The CDR3 consists of 11 residues.